Sequencing of this T cell receptor (beta chain) was carried out in a study of blood T cell repertoires in COVID-19. V gave up 8 bases and J gave up 4 bases, with 22 bases separating them. Germline CDR1 is MNHNY and CDR2 is SVGAGI (reference sequence). The CDR3 length is 16 residues. This clone has only a few counts. TCRdb keeps only in-frame clones here, not all; method: immunoSEQ multiplex PCR. The table records 150,000 to 200,000 clones, approximately 75% of them present only once. J is TRBJ2-3 and V is TRBV6-6, with D possibly matching TRBD1 (6 bases). The clonotype was recovered from a human donor in a cohort sampled during active COVID-19. Specimen: peripheral blood. The CDR3 sequence is CASGTLRTEGPDTQYF. The CDR3 bases are TGTGCCAGCGGAACTCTTCGGACAGAGGGTCCAGATACGCAGTATTTT.